Following are 21 T cell receptor beta chains from one sample sequenced in a study of OX40 agonist ivuxolimab in advanced cancers. Clones were sequenced by immunoSEQ multiplex PCR, and TCRdb holds only the in-frame ones, with some missing. The sample lists about 80,000 clones; roughly 80% were seen once. The specimen comprised CD4+ or CD8+ T cells sorted from blood, sampled in a trial of the OX40 agonist ivuxolimab. These receptors were collected from an adult with an advanced solid tumor such as melanoma, head and neck, liver or kidney cancer.

J is TRBJ2-2 and V is TRBV7-9; TRBD1 matches at 7 bases. Germline V gives CDR1 SEHNR, CDR2 FQNEAQ (reference sequence). The CDR3 is 15 amino acids. Trimming cost V 2 bases and J 3 bases; bases outside gene matches: 3. The CDR3 DNA reads as TGTGCCAGCAGCTTAAGAGGGGGCTACACCGGGGAGCTGTTTTTT. Its protein product is CASSLRGGYTGELFF.

V usage is TRBV6-6 and J usage is TRBJ1-3, with D possibly matching TRBD1 (6 bases). This CDR3 has 13 amino acids. The V gene lost 8 bases and the J gene lost 3 bases, with 11 bases spanning the gap. Germline V gene lookup returns CDR1 MNHNY and CDR2 SVGAGI (reference sequence). CDR3: CASAGVYGNTIYF. The CDR3 nucleotides are TGTGCCAGCGCAGGGGTTTATGGAAACACCATATATTTT.

The chain uses TRBV7-3 and TRBJ2-7; D unresolved. V was shortened by 2 bases and J by 3 bases, with 5 bases between the two germline ends. The CDR3 totals 12 residues. Germline V gives CDR1 SGHTA, CDR2 FQGTGA. The CDR3 nucleotides are TGTGCCAGCAGCTTACTGATCTACGAGCAGTACTTC. Its protein product is CASSLLIYEQYF.

The chain couples TRBV7-9 to TRBJ2-3; D is uncertain. Germline CDR1 and CDR2: SEHNR and FQNEAQ (reference sequence). V was clipped by 0 bases and J by 5 bases, with 12 bases between them. CDR3 length: 15 amino acids. In DNA, the CDR3 is TGTGCCAGCAGCTTAGCAGGTGTGATGGGAGATACGCAGTATTTT. Residues: CASSLAGVMGDTQYF.

This sequence joins TRBV6-5 and TRBJ2-2; 11 bases line up with TRBD2. Germline V lookup: CDR1 MNHEY, CDR2 SVGAGI. The CDR3 extends over 15 amino acids. J was trimmed by 5 bases and V by 10 bases; bases with no gene match: 9. The CDR3 sequence: CATVRRTSGTGELFF. For the CDR3, the DNA is TGTGCCACCGTCCGGCGGACTAGCGGGACCGGGGAGCTGTTTTTT.

The chain joins TRBV9 to TRBJ2-1; D unresolved. Trimming removed 0 bases at V and 6 bases at J, with 13 bases between. This CDR3 is built from 15 residues. Germline V lookup: CDR1 SGDLS, CDR2 YYNGEE. CDR3: CASSVDGRQSNEQFF. The CDR3 nucleotides are TGTGCCAGCAGCGTAGATGGACGCCAGTCCAATGAGCAGTTCTTC.

The chain uses TRBV11-2 and TRBJ1-1; perhaps TRBD1 as D (5 bases). The CDR3 is made up of 15 amino acids. The germline V gene encodes CDR1 SGHAT and CDR2 FQNNGV. Trimming removed 0 bases from V and 1 base from J, with 9 bases in between. The CDR3, as DNA: TGTGCCAGCAGCTTAGAACCGGGACGGAACACTGAAGCTTTCTTT. Encoded protein: CASSLEPGRNTEAFF.

The V and J genes are TRBV28 and TRBJ2-7, with 7 bases aligning to TRBD1. Germline lookup yields CDR1 MDHEN and CDR2 SYDVKM. V shed 3 bases, J shed 2 bases, and the junction held 7 bases outside the gene matches. CDR3 length: 15 amino acids. The CDR3 loop is CASSLWAGGAYEQYV. In DNA, the CDR3 is TGTGCCAGCAGTTTGTGGGCAGGGGGTGCCTACGAGCAGTACGTC.

The rearrangement links TRBV6-6 to TRBJ2-5, with 7 bases identical to TRBD1. CDR1 is MNHNY, CDR2 SVGAGI, per germline (reference sequence). The CDR3 consists of 15 residues. The ends lost 8 bases at V and 2 bases at J; junction bases unmatched: 11. The CDR3 sequence: CASLYRDRGQETQYF. The CDR3 DNA follows: TGTGCCAGCCTTTACCGGGACAGAGGACAAGAGACCCAGTACTTC.

The V and J genes are TRBV5-4 and TRBJ1-5, with unresolved D. The V and J ends lost 1 base and 8 bases respectively, with 7 bases between them. The germline CDR1 and CDR2 sequences are SGHNT and YYREEE (reference sequence). The CDR3 loop spans 12 amino acids. Here the CDR3 reads CASSLYGKPQHF. DNA for the CDR3: TGTGCCAGCAGCTTGTACGGGAAGCCCCAGCATTTT.

The chain has TRBV28 and TRBJ2-7; D is ambiguous. Trimming cost V 5 bases and J 3 bases, with 11 bases left between them. CDR3 length: 13 amino acids. In germline, CDR1 is MDHEN, CDR2 SYDVKM. The CDR3: CASSHGRYYEQYV. The CDR3 region has the DNA TGTGCCAGCAGTCACGGACGGTACTACGAGCAGTACGTC.

The chain recombines TRBV19 with TRBJ2-3; 8 nucleotides match TRBD1. Germline V lookup: CDR1 LNHDA, CDR2 SQIVND (reference sequence). V was pared by 4 bases and J by 5 bases, with 5 bases of the junction left unmatched. CDR3 length: 14 amino acids. The DNA of the CDR3 is TGTGCCAGTAGTACTCGGACAGGGAAAGATACGCAGTATTTT. Translating it yields CASSTRTGKDTQYF.

This sequence joins TRBV30 and TRBJ2-2; no clear D gene. From germline, CDR1 is GTSNPN and CDR2 SVGIG (reference sequence). This CDR3 is 15 amino acids long. Trimming left V 3 bases short and J 4 bases short, with 15 bases between. The CDR3 region has the DNA TGTGCCTGGAGGGGCCCCATGGTTTCCACCGGGGAGCTGTTTTTT. As protein: CAWRGPMVSTGELFF.

The V and J genes are TRBV4-1 and TRBJ1-3, with D perhaps matching TRBD1 (6 bases). V lost 2 bases, J lost 4 bases, and 12 bases lay in between. The germline V gene has CDR1 MGHRA and CDR2 YSYEKL. This CDR3 has 15 residues. The DNA of the CDR3 is TGCGCCAGCAGCCAATATGGGGGCATGGGAAACACCATATATTTT. Its protein is CASSQYGGMGNTIYF.

This clone was observed at least ten times. This chain joins TRBV12-2 and TRBJ2-7; the table assigns TRBD2, which was not confirmed against the DNA. TRBV12-2 is deemed a pseudogene. This CDR3 is 15 amino acids long. DNA of the CDR3: TGTGCAAGTCGCTTAGCCGGGAGGGGGGTGTCCGAGCAGTACTTC. It encodes CASRLAGRGVSEQYF.

The sample holds a few counts of this clone. The V call is TRBV7-8, the J call TRBJ2-7; weak D call: TRBD1 (5 bases). In germline, CDR1 is SGHVS, CDR2 FQNEAQ. Trimming removed 5 bases from V and 0 bases from J, with 14 bases in between. The CDR3 loop spans 15 amino acids. This chain's CDR3 is CASSPTQGSSYEQYV. In DNA form, the CDR3 reads TGTGCCAGCAGCCCGACCCAGGGCAGCTCCTACGAGCAGTACGTC.

The chain couples TRBV7-2 to TRBJ2-7, with 9 bases that match TRBD2. J gave up 2 bases and V 2 bases, and 4 bases lay outside the gene matches. Germline CDR1 SGHTA, CDR2 FQGNSA. CDR3 length equals 15 residues. CDR3 protein: CASSLRAGGTYEQYV. The CDR3 DNA is TGTGCCAGCAGCTTACGAGCGGGGGGAACCTACGAGCAGTACGTC.

The V call is TRBV6-4, the J call TRBJ2-6; D may be TRBD1 (6 bases). Deletions cut 3 bases from V and 0 bases from J, with 6 bases between. The CDR3 extends over 15 amino acids. Germline V gene data show CDR1 as MRHNA and CDR2 as SNTAGT. The CDR3 DNA sequence: TGTGCCAGCAGTGAGGACAGCTCTGGGGCCAACGTCCTGACTTTC. Protein product: CASSEDSSGANVLTF.

This sequence joins TRBV4-1 and TRBJ2-2; tentative D call: TRBD2 (5 bases). The CDR3 is 16 amino acids. Between the trimmed V and J ends, which lost 8 bases and 2 bases, there was a span of 18 bases. CDR1 and CDR2 (germline): MGHRA, YSYEKL. CDR3 nucleotides: TGCGCCAGCTCTTCCCCGGACTCATCTAACACCGGGGAGCTGTTTTTT. It codes for CASSSPDSSNTGELFF.

The V and J genes are TRBV7-8 and TRBJ2-7, with 10 bases aligning to TRBD1. CDR3 length: 15 residues. Germline V gene lookup returns CDR1 SGHVS and CDR2 FQNEAQ. V was clipped by 5 bases and J by 1 base; unmatched bases: 5. The CDR3 DNA reads as TGTGCCAGCAGCGAGGGACAGGGGCCTTCCTACGAGCAGTACTTC. Translation: CASSEGQGPSYEQYF.

This clone was counted between two and nine times. V gene TRBV28 combines with J gene TRBJ2-3; D gene uncertain. The CDR3 runs to 13 residues. CDR1 and CDR2 from the germline V gene are MDHEN and SYDVKM. Between the trimmed V and J ends, which lost 3 bases and 0 bases, there was a span of 4 bases. The CDR3 sequence is CASSLHSTDTQYF. DNA for the CDR3: TGTGCCAGCAGTTTGCACAGCACAGATACGCAGTATTTT.